Listed below are T cell receptor beta chains from one sample, sequenced in a study of regulatory T cells in long-lasting Graves disease. MiXCR, applied by TCRdb to the multiplex PCR reads, yields one record per CDR3 protein. The data show roughly 350,000 distinct CDR3 sequences, about 17% seen once. These data are also associated with another study on T cells in Graves' hyperthyroidism and ophthalmopathy.

The material was peripheral blood mononuclear cells (PBMCs), obtained at new diagnosis, from a patient treated with antithyroid drugs. The source is a young woman with Graves disease. Both conserved end residues are part of each CDR3. The D gene is left open where the match is weak. Some rows mark clone size as missing; the rest say once, few, many or name a class of expanded clone.

>few|TRBJ2-3|TRBV4-1|-
CASSPTEFSTDTQYF
TGCGCCAGCAGCCCGACAGAGTTTAGCACAGATACGCAGTATTTT
>many|TRBJ1-1|TRBV28|-
CASRPTDAAGTEAFF
TGTGCCAGCAGGCCGACAGACGCCGCAGGCACTGAAGCTTTCTTT
>many|TRBJ2-7|TRBV2|-
CASKSPAYEQYF
TGTGCCAGCAAAAGCCCGGCCTACGAGCAGTACTTC
>many|TRBJ1-1|TRBV2|TRBD1
CASSGQGAIGNTEAFF
TGTGCCAGCAGTGGACAGGGGGCAATAGGGAACACTGAAGCTTTCTTT
>many|TRBJ2-7|TRBV7-9|TRBD1
CASSSHNTSGTVPRYEQYF
TGTGCCAGCAGCTCCCATAATACCTCCGGGACAGTCCCCCGCTACGAGCAGTACTTC
>-|TRBJ2-3|TRBV12-3/TRBV12-4|TRBD1
CASRRQGGGSDTQYF
TGTGCCAGCAGACGACAGGGTGGGGGTTCTGATACGCAGTATTTT
>many|TRBJ2-7|TRBV5-5|-
CASSLPGPSYEQYF
TGTGCCAGCAGCTTGCCCGGGCCGTCCTACGAGCAGTACTTC
>many|TRBJ2-5|TRBV6-1|-
CASTEGKGNWETQYF
TGTGCCAGCACCGAGGGGAAAGGGAATTGGGAGACCCAGTACTTC
>many|TRBJ2-7|TRBV28|TRBD2
CASSSRAGGEQYF
TGTGCCAGCAGTTCCAGGGCGGGAGGCGAGCAGTACTTC
>many|TRBJ2-7|TRBV27|TRBD1
CASSLSEATGGYEQYF
TGTGCCAGCAGTTTATCGGAAGCAACAGGGGGCTACGAGCAGTACTTC
>-|TRBJ2-5|TRBV5-1|TRBD1
CASGAQTGSIETQYF
TGCGCCAGCGGGGCCCAGACAGGGTCGATTGAGACCCAGTACTTC
>many|TRBJ2-7|TRBV7-8|-
CASSLNAGIWEQYF
TGTGCCAGCAGCTTAAATGCGGGGATTTGGGAGCAGTACTTC
>few|TRBJ1-2|TRBV20-1|-
CSANPAGYTF
TGCAGTGCTAATCCCGCCGGCTACACCTTC
>many|TRBJ2-5|TRBV20-1|TRBD1
CSARPGTGVETQYF
TGCAGTGCTAGGCCCGGGACAGGGGTTGAGACCCAGTACTTC
>-|TRBJ2-2|TRBV18|-
CASTPESEELFF
TGTGCCAGCACACCAGAGTCGGAGGAGCTGTTTTTT
>-|TRBJ2-3|TRBV11-3|TRBD2
CASSPGLASDTQYF
TGTGCCAGCAGCCCCGGACTAGCTTCAGATACGCAGTATTTT
>-|TRBJ1-3|TRBV6-1|TRBD1
CASSSHLTRDRLTPTGNTIYF
TGTGCCAGCAGTAGCCATTTGACCCGGGACAGATTGACTCCTACCGGAAACACCATATATTTT
>-|TRBJ2-1|TRBV7-6|TRBD2
CASSRGTSGTYNEQFF
TGTGCCAGCAGCCGAGGGACTAGCGGGACCTACAATGAGCAGTTCTTC
>few|TRBJ1-5|TRBV15|TRBD1
CATSRYRQGGNQPQHF
TGTGCCACCAGCAGATACAGACAGGGGGGTAATCAGCCCCAGCATTTT
>few|TRBJ1-1|TRBV29-1|-
CSGDGGGNTEAFF
TGCAGCGGGGACGGGGGTGGTAACACTGAAGCTTTCTTT
>many|TRBJ2-1|TRBV11-2|-
CASSFTGPNEQFF
TGTGCCAGCAGCTTCACAGGTCCCAATGAGCAGTTCTTC
>many|TRBJ2-3|TRBV6-1|TRBD2
CASRGERGGGGDTQYF
TGTGCCAGCAGGGGGGAACGGGGGGGCGGAGGAGATACGCAGTATTTT
>many|TRBJ1-5|TRBV11-2|-
CASSLEGVVSNQPQHF
TGTGCCAGCAGCCTAGAGGGGGTAGTATCAAATCAGCCCCAGCATTTT
>many|TRBJ1-2|TRBV6-5|-
CASSYSTISGYGYTF
TGTGCCAGCAGTTACTCAACTATATCGGGCTATGGCTACACCTTC
>many|TRBJ2-7|TRBV28|TRBD2
CASRIAGGRQEQYF
TGTGCCAGCAGAATAGCGGGGGGGCGGCAGGAGCAGTACTTC
>many|TRBJ2-7|TRBV10-3|-
CAISESGSHEQYF
TGTGCCATCAGTGAGTCGGGTTCTCACGAGCAGTACTTC
>once|TRBJ2-7|TRBV28|-
CASSTQSDGFGKPPYEQYF
TGTGCCAGCAGTACACAATCGGACGGGTTTGGGAAGCCCCCCTACGAGCAGTACTTC
>many|TRBJ2-2|TRBV3-1|TRBD2
CASSNPPPSGGVGELFF
TGTGCCAGCAGCAATCCCCCCCCTAGCGGGGGGGTCGGGGAGCTGTTTTTT
>many|TRBJ2-1|TRBV7-9|-
CASSFIEQNYNEQFF
TGTGCCAGCAGCTTCATAGAACAGAACTACAATGAGCAGTTCTTC
>many|TRBJ2-3|TRBV20-1|TRBD2
CRATSARTDTQYF
TGCAGGGCGACTAGCGCGCGCACAGATACGCAGTATTTT
>many|TRBJ2-5|TRBV20-1|-
CSLKETQYF
TGCAGTCTGAAAGAGACCCAGTACTTC
>-|TRBJ2-1|TRBV19|-
CASSPQRHSYNEQFF
TGTGCCAGTAGTCCCCAGCGGCACTCCTACAATGAGCAGTTCTTC
>many|TRBJ2-6|TRBV27|TRBD2
CASSSGTSGRNQTGANVLTF
TGTGCCAGCAGTTCGGGGACTAGCGGGAGGAATCAAACTGGGGCCAACGTCCTGACTTTC
>-|TRBJ1-1|TRBV20-1|TRBD1
CSVGWSGGTEAFF
TGCAGCGTTGGATGGTCAGGGGGTACTGAAGCTTTCTTT
>-|TRBJ1-3|TRBV20-1|-
CSARSSSGNTIYF
TGCAGTGCTAGGAGCAGCTCTGGAAACACCATATATTTT
>many|TRBJ2-7|TRBV20-1|TRBD2
CSASPAGAHYEQYF
TGCAGTGCTAGCCCAGCGGGGGCTCACTACGAGCAGTACTTC
>many|TRBJ2-7|TRBV28|TRBD1
CASSSRGRGQYF
TGTGCCAGCAGTTCCAGGGGGCGCGGGCAGTACTTC
>-|TRBJ2-1|TRBV15|TRBD1
CATSRDRVETGGAPGYNEQFF
TGTGCCACCAGCAGAGATCGCGTTGAGACAGGGGGCGCCCCGGGTTACAATGAGCAGTTCTTC
>few|TRBJ2-3|TRBV3-1|TRBD2
CASSQIAGGPGDTQYF
TGTGCCAGCAGCCAAATAGCGGGGGGGCCGGGGGATACGCAGTATTTT
>many|TRBJ2-4|TRBV6-2/TRBV6-3|TRBD1
CASSGGQGKNIQYF
TGTGCCAGCAGTGGGGGACAGGGCAAAAACATTCAGTACTTC
>many|TRBJ2-1|TRBV7-8|-
CASWTGSGRFSYNEQFF
TGTGCCAGCTGGACAGGGAGCGGGAGGTTCTCCTACAATGAGCAGTTCTTC
>many|TRBJ2-1|TRBV2|TRBD2
CASTSPGSGRASEQFF
TGTGCCAGCACCTCCCCGGGTAGCGGGAGAGCGAGTGAGCAGTTCTTC
>many|TRBJ1-2|TRBV6-1|-
CASILNLVFYGYTF
TGTGCCAGCATCCTGAACCTGGTTTTCTATGGCTACACCTTC
>few|TRBJ1-5|TRBV28|-
CASRRTQASNQPQHF
TGTGCCAGCAGACGTACCCAAGCAAGCAATCAGCCCCAGCATTTT
>many|TRBJ1-5|TRBV12-3/TRBV12-4|-
CASSFTEGPMLIGNQPQHF
TGTGCCAGCAGTTTTACCGAGGGACCCATGCTTATCGGCAATCAGCCCCAGCATTTT
>many|TRBJ2-3|TRBV9|TRBD2
CASSVGGSTQYF
TGTGCCAGCAGCGTAGGCGGGAGTACGCAGTATTTT
>many|TRBJ2-7|TRBV11-2|-
CASSLVSGSVPTPYF
TGTGCCAGCAGCTTAGTAAGCGGATCCGTGCCTACCCCGTACTTC
>-|TRBJ2-7|TRBV2|TRBD1
CASSRIGWTGDVEQYF
TGTGCCAGCAGTCGGATAGGATGGACAGGGGACGTCGAGCAGTACTTC
>many|TRBJ1-5|TRBV18|-
CASSPLRLRNQPQHF
TGTGCCAGCTCACCACTTAGGCTCCGTAATCAGCCCCAGCATTTT
>-|TRBJ1-2|TRBV12-3/TRBV12-4|-
CASSFYAGDGYTF
TGTGCCAGCAGTTTTTACGCCGGCGATGGCTACACCTTC
>-|TRBJ2-2|TRBV7-3|-
CASSPNRQVGELFF
TGTGCCAGCAGTCCGAACCGACAGGTCGGGGAGCTGTTTTTT
>many|TRBJ2-4|TRBV29-1|TRBD1
CSATGQEEDIQYF
TGCAGCGCCACCGGACAGGAAGAAGACATTCAGTACTTC
>many|TRBJ2-5|TRBV6-2/TRBV6-3|TRBD2
CASSYSLTSGNRETQYF
TGTGCCAGCAGTTACTCGCTGACTAGCGGGAACCGGGAGACCCAGTACTTC
>few|TRBJ1-5|TRBV4-1|-
CASSSRDPSNQPQHF
TGCGCCAGCAGCTCCCGGGACCCCAGCAATCAGCCCCAGCATTTT